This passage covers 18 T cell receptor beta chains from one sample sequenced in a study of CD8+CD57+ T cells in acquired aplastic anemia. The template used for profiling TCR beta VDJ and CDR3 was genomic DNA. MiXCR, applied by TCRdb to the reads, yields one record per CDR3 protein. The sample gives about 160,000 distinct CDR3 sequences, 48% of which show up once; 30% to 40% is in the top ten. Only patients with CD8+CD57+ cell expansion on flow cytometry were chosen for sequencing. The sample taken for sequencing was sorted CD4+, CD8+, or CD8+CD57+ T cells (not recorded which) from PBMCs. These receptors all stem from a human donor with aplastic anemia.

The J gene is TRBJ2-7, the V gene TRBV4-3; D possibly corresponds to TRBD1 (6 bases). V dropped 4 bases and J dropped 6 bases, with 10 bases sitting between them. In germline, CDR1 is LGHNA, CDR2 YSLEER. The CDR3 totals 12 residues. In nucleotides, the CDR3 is TGCGCCAGCAGCCTACAGGGTCGCGAGCAGTACTTC. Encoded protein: CASSLQGREQYF.

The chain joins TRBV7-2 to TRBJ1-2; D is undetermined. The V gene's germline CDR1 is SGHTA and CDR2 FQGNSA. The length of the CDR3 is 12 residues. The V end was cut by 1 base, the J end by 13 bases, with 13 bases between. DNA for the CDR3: TGTGCCAGCAGCTTAGATCATGGTAACTCCACCTTC. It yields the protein CASSLDHGNSTF.

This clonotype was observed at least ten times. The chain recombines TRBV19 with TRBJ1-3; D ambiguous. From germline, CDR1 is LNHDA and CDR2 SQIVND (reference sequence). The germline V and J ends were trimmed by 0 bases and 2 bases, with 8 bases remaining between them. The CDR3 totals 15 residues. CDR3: CASSIDWETGNTIYF. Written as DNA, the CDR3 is TGTGCCAGTAGTATAGACTGGGAAACTGGAAACACCATATATTTT.

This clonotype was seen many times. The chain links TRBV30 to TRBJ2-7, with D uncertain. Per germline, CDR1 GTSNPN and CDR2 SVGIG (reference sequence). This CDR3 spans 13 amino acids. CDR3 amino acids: CAGVGRSSYEQYF. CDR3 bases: TGTGCTGGGGTAGGCAGGTCCTCCTACGAGCAGTACTTC.

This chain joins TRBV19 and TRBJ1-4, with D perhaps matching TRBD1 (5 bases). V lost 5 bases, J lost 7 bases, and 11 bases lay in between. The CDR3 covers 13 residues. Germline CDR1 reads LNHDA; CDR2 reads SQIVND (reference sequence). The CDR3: CASSWGFGEKLFF. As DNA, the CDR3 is TGTGCCAGTAGTTGGGGGTTCGGTGAAAAACTGTTTTTT.

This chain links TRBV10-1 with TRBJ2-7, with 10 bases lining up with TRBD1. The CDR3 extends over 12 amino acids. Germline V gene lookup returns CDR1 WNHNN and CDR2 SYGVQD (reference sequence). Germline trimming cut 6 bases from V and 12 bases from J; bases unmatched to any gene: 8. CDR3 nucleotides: TGCGCCAGCAGCGAAGACAGGGGGCGCTTGTACTTC. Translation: CASSEDRGRLYF.

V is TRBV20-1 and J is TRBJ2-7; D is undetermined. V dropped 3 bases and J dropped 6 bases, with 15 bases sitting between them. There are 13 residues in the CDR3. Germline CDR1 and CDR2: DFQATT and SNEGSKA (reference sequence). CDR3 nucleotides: TGCAGTGCTAGTAAGGGCGGACCGGGCGAGCAGTACTTC. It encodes CSASKGGPGEQYF.

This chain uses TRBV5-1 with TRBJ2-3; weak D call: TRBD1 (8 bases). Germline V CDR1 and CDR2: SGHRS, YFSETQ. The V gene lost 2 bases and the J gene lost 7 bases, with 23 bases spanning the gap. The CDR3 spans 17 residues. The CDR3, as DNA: TGCGCCAGCAGCTTCAGCGGAGCGGGACAGGATAGCTATACGCAGTATTTT. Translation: CASSFSGAGQDSYTQYF.

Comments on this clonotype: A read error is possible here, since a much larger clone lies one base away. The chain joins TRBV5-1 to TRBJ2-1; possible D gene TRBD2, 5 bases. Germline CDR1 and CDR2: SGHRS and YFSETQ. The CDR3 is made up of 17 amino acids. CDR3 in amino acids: CTSSLDVSEYSYNEQFF. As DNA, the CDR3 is TGCACCAGCAGCTTGGATGTTAGCGAATACTCCTACAATGAGCAGTTCTTC. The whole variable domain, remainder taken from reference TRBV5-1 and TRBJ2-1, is KAGVTQTPRYLIKTRGQQVTLSCSPISGHRSVSWYQQTPGQGLQFLFEYFSETQRNKGNFPGRFSGRQFSNSRSEMNVSTLELGDSALYLCTSSLDVSEYSYNEQFFGPGTRLTVL.

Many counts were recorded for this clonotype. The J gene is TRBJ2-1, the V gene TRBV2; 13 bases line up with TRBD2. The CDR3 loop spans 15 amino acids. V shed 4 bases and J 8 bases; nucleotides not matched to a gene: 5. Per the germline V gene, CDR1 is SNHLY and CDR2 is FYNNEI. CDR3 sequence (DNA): TGTGCCAGCAGTGGGACTAGCGGGAGAAATCATGAGCAGTTCTTC. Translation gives CASSGTSGRNHEQFF.

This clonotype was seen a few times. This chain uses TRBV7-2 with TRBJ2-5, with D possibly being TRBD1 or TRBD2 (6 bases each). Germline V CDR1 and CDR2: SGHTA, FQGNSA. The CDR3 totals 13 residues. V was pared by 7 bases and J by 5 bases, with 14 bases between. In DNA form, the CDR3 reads TGTGCCAGCAATTACAGGGCGGGGGAGACCCAGTACTTC. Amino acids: CASNYRAGETQYF.

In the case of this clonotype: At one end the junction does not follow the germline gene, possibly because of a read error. The CDR3 region is CASSSQQGLNTEAFF. The CDR3 DNA is TGCGCCAGCAGCTCCCAACAGGGTCTGAACACTGAAGCTTTCTTT. The chain joins TRBV11-2 to TRBJ1-1; D possibly corresponds to TRBD1 (6 bases). Germline V gives CDR1 SGHAT, CDR2 FQNNGV. The CDR3 length is 15 residues.

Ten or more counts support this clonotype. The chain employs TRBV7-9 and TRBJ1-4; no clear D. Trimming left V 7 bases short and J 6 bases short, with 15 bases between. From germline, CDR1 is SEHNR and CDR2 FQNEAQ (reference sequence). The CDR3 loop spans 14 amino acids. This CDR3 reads CASNKDEFYEKLFF. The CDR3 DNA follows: TGTGCCAGCAACAAGGACGAATTTTATGAAAAACTGTTTTTT.

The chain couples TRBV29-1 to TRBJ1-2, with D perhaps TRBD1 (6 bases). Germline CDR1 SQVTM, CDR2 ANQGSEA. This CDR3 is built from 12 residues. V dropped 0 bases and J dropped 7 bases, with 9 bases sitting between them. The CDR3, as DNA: TGCAGCGTTGAAGAGGGGGCGGGTGGCTACACCTTC. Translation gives CSVEEGAGGYTF.

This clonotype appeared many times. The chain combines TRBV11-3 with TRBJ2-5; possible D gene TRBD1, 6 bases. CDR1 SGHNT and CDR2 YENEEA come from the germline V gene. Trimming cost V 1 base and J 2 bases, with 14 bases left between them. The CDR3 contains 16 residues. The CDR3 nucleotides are TGTGCCAGCAGCTTAGGTCTCCAGGGGTATCAAGAGACCCAGTACTTC. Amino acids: CASSLGLQGYQETQYF.

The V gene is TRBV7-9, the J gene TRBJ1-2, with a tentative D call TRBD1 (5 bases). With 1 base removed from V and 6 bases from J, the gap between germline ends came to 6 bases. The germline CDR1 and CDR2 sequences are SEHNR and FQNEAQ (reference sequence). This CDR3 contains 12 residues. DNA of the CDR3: TGTGCCAGCAGCTTAGTAGGGGATGGCTACACCTTC. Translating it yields CASSLVGDGYTF.

The CDR3 loop reads CASSEAVSTDTQYF. DNA for the CDR3: TGTGCCAGCAGCGAGGCTGTGAGCACAGATACGCAGTATTTT. The chain couples TRBV7-9 to TRBJ2-3; no reliable D call. The germline V gene has CDR1 SEHNR and CDR2 FQNEAQ (reference sequence). The CDR3 totals 14 residues. V shed 5 bases and J shed 0 bases, with 9 bases lying between them.

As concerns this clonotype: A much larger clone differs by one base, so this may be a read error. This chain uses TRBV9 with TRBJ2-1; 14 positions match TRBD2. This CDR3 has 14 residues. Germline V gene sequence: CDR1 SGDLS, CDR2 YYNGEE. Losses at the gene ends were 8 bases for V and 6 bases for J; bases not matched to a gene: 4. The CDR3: CASGTSGSINEQFF. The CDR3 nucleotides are TGTGCCAGTGGGACTAGCGGGAGTATCAATGAGCAGTTCTTC.